This TCR beta chain was sequenced for a study of cytotoxic CD8 clonotypes in ibrutinib-treated CLL. About the research overall: Productive templates averaged approximately 250,000 per sample, and productive rearrangements 80,000 to 95,000.

V shed 6 bases, J shed 0 bases, and the junction held 5 bases outside the gene matches. Germline V gene sequence: CDR1 MNHEY, CDR2 SMNVEV (reference sequence). This CDR3 spans 15 amino acids. Here immunoSEQ multiplex PCR was the method, and the copy in TCRdb shows in-frame clones only, minus some. The sample carries 20,000 to 30,000 clones, about 75% recorded once. The clonotype originates from a human donor with chronic lymphocytic leukemia. The genes are TRBV27 and TRBJ1-3; 7 positions agree with TRBD1. Source: PBMCs, taken after 24 months of ibrutinib treatment. The CDR3 DNA reads as TGTGCCAGCAGCCCAGGGGGTCCCTCTGGAAACACCATATATTTT. The encoded protein is CASSPGGPSGNTIYF.